This record concerns one T cell receptor beta chain sequence. The antigen remains undetermined. CD45RO-CCR7+CD27+CD95- cells counted as naive CD8+ T cells. These data are taken from a study of CXCR3-negative and CXCR3-positive naive CD8 T cells. Points from the study as a whole: Naive cells, whether CXCR3-negative or CXCR3-positive, had similar TRBV-TRBJ usage, while memory cells differed. Surface CD5 was comparable between naive subsets; TCR strength was inferred from TRB CDR3 properties. Diversity ran similarly high across both naive subsets but far lower in memory CD8+ cells. The study found more hydrophobic TRB CDR3s in CXCR3-positive naive cells than in CXCR3-negative naive cells.

Per the germline V gene, CDR1 is MGHRA and CDR2 is YSYEKL. The CDR3 is 16 amino acids. cDNA libraries for TRB were generated by 5' RACE incorporating UMI labels. TCRdb reprocessed the 5' RACE reads, keeping one entry per CDR3 protein, no DNA. This listing includes around 150,000 distinct CDR3 sequences. The receptor's source is a human donor in good health. Some clones in this sample may be carry-over from other donors' samples. The material sequenced was naive CXCR3+ CD8+ T cells from blood. Subset meaning: CD45RO-CCR7+CD27+CD95- naive CD8+ T cells expressing CXCR3 (TNR3+). The chain employs TRBV4-1 and TRBJ2-1; TCRdb's D call, TRBD1, is unchecked because there is no DNA. CDR3 region: CASSHLTGGQYNEQFF.